The next 20 T cell receptor beta chains were all read from a single sample in a study of blood T cell repertoires in COVID-19. Some clones are missing from TCRdb's copy, which holds only in-frame ones; the method was immunoSEQ multiplex PCR. The sample includes roughly 28,000 clones, 85% to 90% of them seen just once. The sample comprised peripheral blood. These receptors were obtained from a man between 65 and 85 years old with active COVID-19.

This chain joins TRBV6-4 and TRBJ1-2; 10 nucleotides agree with TRBD1. The germline V gene has CDR1 MRHNA and CDR2 SNTAGT. This CDR3 region has 15 residues. V shed 3 bases, J shed 4 bases, and the junction held 5 bases outside the gene matches. CDR3 sequence reads: CASSEEGDRGYGYTF. The CDR3, as DNA: TGTGCCAGCAGTGAGGAGGGGGACAGGGGCTATGGCTACACCTTC.

The CDR3 coding sequence is TGCGCCAGCAGCCAAGACAGGCAGGGGAGTACTGAAGCTTTCTTT. Protein product: CASSQDRQGSTEAFF. V and J are TRBV4-1 and TRBJ1-1, with D tentatively TRBD1 (6 bases). V lost 0 bases to trimming and J lost 5 bases, with 13 bases between them. The CDR3 has 15 amino acids. Germline V gives CDR1 MGHRA, CDR2 YSYEKL.

The J gene is TRBJ2-3, the V gene TRBV7-2, with 7 bases that match TRBD1. The CDR3 is 14 residues long. Germline trimming cut 3 bases from V and 6 bases from J; bases unmatched to any gene: 6. CDR1 is SGHTA and CDR2 is FQGNSA in the germline V gene. The CDR3 DNA sequence: TGTGCCAGCAGCTTTCTAGACAGGGCTGATACGCAGTATTTT. Translating it yields CASSFLDRADTQYF. Full variable domain (outside the CDR3, taken from reference TRBV7-2 and TRBJ2-3): GAGVSQSPSNKVTEKGKDVELRCDPISGHTALYWYRQSLGQGLEFLIYFQGNSAPDKSGLPSDRFSAERTGGSVSTLTIQRTQQEDSAVYLCASSFLDRADTQYFGPGTRLTVL.

The CDR3 DNA sequence: TGTGCCAGCAGCTCTAGAGCCCCCGAGGGAAAATACAATGAGCAGTTCTTC. Protein: CASSSRAPEGKYNEQFF. The chain has TRBV7-6 and TRBJ2-1; D is possibly TRBD2 (5 bases). The length of the CDR3 is 17 residues. Trimming took off 4 bases at V and 4 bases at J, with 20 bases between the two ends. Germline lookup yields CDR1 SGHVS and CDR2 FNYEAQ. The full variable domain, completed using reference TRBV7-6 and TRBJ2-1, is GAGVSQSPRYKVTKRGQDVALRCDPISGHVSLYWYRQALGQGPEFLTYFNYEAQQDKSGLPNDRFSAERPEGSISTLTIQRTEQRDSAMYRCASSSRAPEGKYNEQFFGPGTRLTVL.

This clone was counted a single time. The V and J genes are TRBV9 and TRBJ2-5; maybe TRBD1 (6 bases). V shed 3 bases and J shed 2 bases, with 14 bases lying between them. Germline V gives CDR1 SGDLS, CDR2 YYNGEE. The CDR3 length is 15 residues. In DNA form, the CDR3 reads TGTGCCAGCAGCGGTCACTTGGGGGCGCAAGAGACCCAGTACTTC. The encoded protein is CASSGHLGAQETQYF.

V is TRBV6-5 and J is TRBJ2-7; TRBD1 might be the D (6 bases). Germline CDR1 is MNHEY and CDR2 is SVGAGI. The germline V and J ends were trimmed by 5 bases and 4 bases, with 12 bases remaining between them. This CDR3 contains 13 residues. CDR3: CASSPGQNYEQYF. The CDR3 DNA reads TGTGCCAGCAGTCCCGGACAGAATTACGAGCAGTACTTC.

This clone was observed a single time. The rearrangement uses TRBV18 and TRBJ1-4; a weak D match, TRBD1 (6 bases). The CDR3 spans 15 residues. Germline V lookup: CDR1 KGHSH, CDR2 LQKENI. Trimming took 3 bases from V and 5 from J, leaving 13 bases between them. The CDR3 DNA follows: TGTGCCAGCTCACCTCGTAGGACAGAGAATGAAAAACTGTTTTTT. It yields the protein CASSPRRTENEKLFF.

The CDR3 nucleotides read TGTGCCTGGCGAGTGGGGACAGCTATCTATGGCTACACCTTC. As protein: CAWRVGTAIYGYTF. This chain links TRBV30 with TRBJ1-2; 7 nucleotides agree with TRBD1. V shed 5 bases, J shed 4 bases, and the junction held 10 bases outside the gene matches. The germline CDR1 and CDR2 sequences are GTSNPN and SVGIG (reference sequence). This CDR3 comprises 14 residues.

The rearrangement uses TRBV30 and TRBJ1-1; the match to TRBD1 covers 8 bases. J lost 2 bases, V lost 0 bases, and 8 bases had no gene match. The germline gives CDR1 GTSNPN, CDR2 SVGIG (reference sequence). The CDR3 has 16 amino acids. CDR3 region: CAWSVHRGGRNTEAFF. The DNA of the CDR3 is TGTGCCTGGAGTGTACACAGGGGGGGGAGAAACACTGAAGCTTTCTTT.

This chain connects TRBV3-1 (or the pseudogene TRBV3-2) to TRBJ2-1; 12 bases line up with TRBD2. The V and J ends lost 7 bases and 3 bases, in that order; junction bases with no gene match: 19. The CDR3 spans 20 residues. Germline CDR1 LGHDT, CDR2 YNNKEL (reference sequence). CDR3 coding DNA: TGTGCCAGCATCAACCCTGACTGGACTAGCGGGGAAGGGAGCTACAATGAGCAGTTCTTC. This codes for CASINPDWTSGEGSYNEQFF.

The V and J genes are TRBV12-3 or TRBV12-4 and TRBJ2-1; TRBD2 aligns across 14 bases. V was pared by 8 bases and J by 10 bases, with 4 bases of the junction left unmatched. The CDR3 loop spans 13 amino acids. In DNA form, the CDR3 reads TGTGCCAGCGGAAGACTAGCGGGGGGGGAGCAGTTCTTC. Amino acids: CASGRLAGGEQFF.

V usage is TRBV11-2 and J usage is TRBJ2-6; unclear D gene. The CDR3 has 14 residues. Trimming pared 4 bases from V and 1 base from J, leaving 5 bases between. Germline V CDR1 and CDR2: SGHAT, FQNNGV. In DNA, the CDR3 is TGTGCCAGCAGCTCCAGATCTGGGGCCAACGTCCTGACTTTC. Its protein product is CASSSRSGANVLTF. Complete variable domain (other parts from reference TRBV11-2 and TRBJ2-6): EAGVAQSPRYKIIEKRQSVAFWCNPISGHATLYWYQQILGQGPKLLIQFQNNGVVDDSQLPKDRFSAERLKGVDSTLKIQPAKLEDSAVYLCASSSRSGANVLTFGAGSRLTVL.

The chain combines TRBV14 with TRBJ1-1; no definite D call. Germline V gene lookup returns CDR1 SGHDN and CDR2 FVKESK. V lost 4 bases and J lost 0, with 6 bases in between. The CDR3 spans 13 residues. The CDR3 loop is CASSRVMNTEAFF. CDR3 DNA: TGTGCCAGCAGCCGTGTCATGAACACTGAAGCTTTCTTT. The full variable domain, completed using reference TRBV14 and TRBJ1-1, is EAGVTQFPSHSVIEKGQTVTLRCDPISGHDNLYWYRRVMGKEIKFLLHFVKESKQDESGMPNNRFLAERTGGTYSTLKVQPAELEDSGVYFCASSRVMNTEAFFGQGTRLTVV.

The chain couples TRBV24-1 to TRBJ2-2; TRBD2 matches 8 bases. The CDR3 consists of 16 residues. The trim removed 5 bases at V and 0 bases at J, leaving 4 bases unmatched. Germline lookup yields CDR1 KGHDR and CDR2 SFDVKD. The CDR3 DNA reads as TGTGCCACCAGTGGTCTAGCGGGTTCGAACACCGGGGAGCTGTTTTTT. This translates into CATSGLAGSNTGELFF.

This clone was seen a handful of times. The V gene is TRBV12-3 or TRBV12-4, the J gene TRBJ2-7; D not certain. This CDR3 is 11 amino acids long. The V end lost 3 bases, the J end lost 12 bases, and 12 bases lay between the germline ends. The CDR3 loop is CASSLAGPVYF. The CDR3 DNA reads TGTGCCAGCAGTTTGGCAGGCCCTGTGTACTTC.

The rearrangement joins TRBV7-3 to TRBJ1-2; D remains ambiguous. Germline V lookup: CDR1 SGHTA, CDR2 FQGTGA. The CDR3 covers 14 residues. V lost 0 bases and J lost 7, with 12 bases in between. CDR3 nucleotide sequence: TGTGCCAGCAGCTTAACCCCCATGGCAGGTGGCTACACCTTC. This gives the protein CASSLTPMAGGYTF.

V is TRBV27 and J is TRBJ1-5; D is perhaps TRBD1 (6 bases). The CDR3 is 16 amino acids. V lost 7 bases and J lost 0, with 16 bases in between. Germline values: CDR1 MNHEY, CDR2 SMNVEV (reference sequence). The CDR3 is CASMGGGSLSNQPQHF. The DNA of the CDR3 is TGTGCCAGCATGGGAGGGGGATCCCTTAGCAATCAGCCCCAGCATTTT.

The chain combines TRBV7-9 with TRBJ2-7, with 11 bases lining up with TRBD1. The CDR3 length is 14 residues. V gave up 2 bases and J gave up 4 bases; unmatched junction bases: 1. Germline values: CDR1 SEHNR, CDR2 FQNEAQ (reference sequence). CDR3 sequence: CASSLRDRGYEQYF. CDR3 DNA sequence: TGTGCCAGCAGCTTACGGGACAGGGGGTACGAGCAGTACTTC.

The count of this clone is one. The V gene is TRBV3-1 (or the pseudogene TRBV3-2), the J gene TRBJ1-2; weak D call: TRBD1 (5 bases). The germline V gene encodes CDR1 LGHDT and CDR2 YNNKEL (reference sequence). Trimming stripped 3 bases from V and 2 bases from J, with 16 bases between. The CDR3 consists of 16 residues. CDR3 in DNA: TGTGCCAGCAGCCACCAGACAGTCCCCGGGAACTATGGCTACACCTTC. Amino acids: CASSHQTVPGNYGYTF.

V and J are TRBV5-4 and TRBJ1-6; TRBD1 agrees at 10 bases. The J segment lost 7 bases and the V segment lost 3 bases, leaving 1 base of the junction unmatched. The CDR3 loop spans 14 amino acids. Germline V CDR1 and CDR2: SGHNT, YYREEE (reference sequence). CDR3 coding DNA: TGTGCCAGCAGCTGGGACAGGGGAAATTCACCCCTCCACTTT. Its translation is CASSWDRGNSPLHF.